Shown below are 8 T cell receptor beta chains from a single sample sequenced in a study of T cells in Graves' hyperthyroidism and ophthalmopathy. The investigators amplified TCR beta CDR3 regions from RNA transcripts. Initially, a first-round RT-PCR of the TCR CDR3 employed the HTBI primer set. MiXCR, applied by TCRdb to the multiplex PCR reads, yields one record per CDR3 protein. The sample consists of about 110,000 distinct CDR3 sequences, roughly 15% of them appearing once. Sequencing input: blood. Receptor source: a woman aged 50 to 65 with Graves' hyperthyroidism.

This clonotype has a count of ten or more. The chain recombines TRBV29-1 with TRBJ1-2; D is perhaps TRBD1 (5 bases). The CDR3 totals 14 residues. Germline V gene lookup returns CDR1 SQVTM and CDR2 ANQGSEA. Trimming left V 2 bases short and J 3 bases short, with 13 bases between. The CDR3 spells CSVEKTETYYGYTF. DNA of the CDR3: TGCAGCGTTGAAAAGACAGAGACTTACTATGGCTACACCTTC.

Ten or more counts support this clonotype. Since the CDR3 does not end with the conserved phenylalanine or tryptophan, this likely comes from a read error. The chain has TRBV7-3 and TRBJ2-3, with D possibly being TRBD2 (6 bases). From germline, CDR1 is SGHTA and CDR2 FQGTGA. The V end lost 5 bases, the J end lost 3 bases, and 15 bases lay between the germline ends. CDR3 length equals 15 residues. The CDR3: CASSQTGGVTDTQYL. The CDR3 DNA is TGTGCCAGCAGCCAAACCGGGGGAGTGACAGATACGCAGTATCTT.

This clonotype has only a few counts. The gene calls are TRBV3-1 and TRBJ2-7; D is uncertain. The CDR3 has 14 amino acids. With 2 bases removed from V and 0 bases from J, the gap between germline ends came to 8 bases. Germline CDR1 and CDR2: LGHDT and YNNKEL (reference sequence). The CDR3 is CASSQFGSSYEQYV. The CDR3, as DNA: TGTGCCAGCAGCCAATTCGGAAGCTCCTACGAGCAGTACGTC.

This clonotype was found many times. The chain carries TRBV20-1 and TRBJ2-3, with 9 bases identical to TRBD1. This CDR3 contains 13 residues. The trim removed 2 bases at V and 6 bases at J, leaving 3 bases unmatched. CDR1 is DFQATT, CDR2 SNEGSKA, per germline (reference sequence). Here the CDR3 reads CSARQDRGDTQYF. The DNA of the CDR3 is TGCAGTGCTAGACAGGACAGGGGCGATACGCAGTATTTT.

The sample holds many counts of this clonotype. The J gene is TRBJ2-7, the V gene TRBV3-1; the D is unclear. Trimming stripped 0 bases from V and 3 bases from J, with 9 bases between. Germline CDR1 LGHDT, CDR2 YNNKEL (reference sequence). The CDR3 consists of 14 residues. CDR3 sequence (DNA): TGTGCCAGCAGCCAAGAGCTCTGGGGCTACGAGCAGTACTTC. Translating it yields CASSQELWGYEQYF.

Many counts were recorded for this clonotype. For the CDR3, the DNA is TGTGCCAGCAGGGGTGGACTAGCGGCGTCGGGGCAGTTCTTC. This translates into CASRGGLAASGQFF. The chain has TRBV2 and TRBJ2-1; TRBD2 matches at 10 bases. The J segment lost 12 bases and the V segment lost 6 bases, leaving 11 bases of the junction unmatched. The CDR3 is 14 residues long. Germline assignment: CDR1 SNHLY and CDR2 FYNNEI.

This clonotype has a count of ten or more. The rearrangement joins TRBV12-3 or TRBV12-4 to TRBJ2-1; D gene ambiguous. The CDR3 is 15 amino acids. V lost 4 bases and J lost 0, with 10 bases in between. The CDR3 sequence: CASSSPASSYNEQFF. In DNA form, the CDR3 reads TGTGCCAGCAGTTCCCCCGCGAGCTCCTACAATGAGCAGTTCTTC.

This clonotype was counted at least ten times. The chain has TRBV2 and TRBJ2-7, with 10 bases identical to TRBD1. V was pared by 6 bases and J by 4 bases, with 3 bases of the junction left unmatched. Germline V gene lookup returns CDR1 SNHLY and CDR2 FYNNEI. The CDR3 sequence is 13 residues long. In nucleotides, the CDR3 is TGTGCCAGCAGGACAGGGGGCAAATACGAGCAGTACTTC. The encoded protein is CASRTGGKYEQYF.